Sequencing of this TCR beta chain was carried out in a study of shared clonotypes between healthy human individuals. This CDR3 comprises 15 residues. Germline V lookup: CDR1 SGHTA, CDR2 FQGNSA. With 5 bases removed from V and 0 bases from J, the gap between germline ends came to 13 bases. Profiled with immunoSEQ multiplex PCR; TCRdb holds only in-frame clones, not every one. This table has about 820,000 clones, about 92% appearing once. Naive CD8 cells were CD45RO-negative, positively selected for CCR7, excluding terminally differentiated effector memory CD45RA+ cells. This chain uses TRBV7-2 with TRBJ1-2; D not certain. The sequenced material came from naive CD8+ T cells sorted from blood. The receptor was derived from a young man in good health. The CDR3 sequence: CASSAQQHANYGYTF. CDR3 coding DNA: TGTGCCAGCAGCGCACAACAACACGCTAACTATGGCTACACCTTC.